Listed below are T cell receptor beta chains from one sample, sequenced in a study of OX40 agonist ivuxolimab in advanced cancers. Libraries were prepared by immunoSEQ multiplex PCR; TCRdb keeps only in-frame clonotypes and omits some of them. The data show about 75,000 clones, roughly 87% seen once. The sample in question was CD4+ or CD8+ T cells sorted from blood, obtained in a trial of the OX40 agonist ivuxolimab. The receptors derive from an adult with an advanced solid tumor such as melanoma, head and neck, liver or kidney cancer. CDR3s include the opening cysteine and the closing phenylalanine or tryptophan. A D gene is named only where the DNA matches it firmly. The listing skips clone size in some rows; elsewhere it reads once, few, many or a size class.

cdr3_length	v_call	clone_size	j_call	d_call	cdr3_nt	cdr3_aa
13	TRBV10-3	-	TRBJ1-1	-	TGTGCCATCAGGGAGGCGGTTGGCACTGAAGCTTTCTTT	CAIREAVGTEAFF
15	TRBV25-1	-	TRBJ2-2	TRBD1	TGTGCCAGCAGTGCCCCCGGGACAGGAGCCGGGGAGCTGTTTTTT	CASSAPGTGAGELFF
14	TRBV15	-	TRBJ2-2	-	TGTGCCACCAGCACCCGTCACGGTTCCGGGGAGCTGTTTTTT	CATSTRHGSGELFF
14	TRBV7-9	-	TRBJ1-2	-	TGTGCCAGCAGCTTAGATTACCGGGTCGGTGGCTACACCTTC	CASSLDYRVGGYTF
16	TRBV15	-	TRBJ1-5	TRBD1	TGTGCCACCAGCAGAGAAAGTTACAGGGGTTTTCAGCCCCAGCATTTT	CATSRESYRGFQPQHF
14	TRBV7-9	-	TRBJ2-7	-	TGTGCCAGCAGCTCATACCCGATAACCTACGAGCAGTACTTC	CASSSYPITYEQYF
15	TRBV5-1	few	TRBJ2-2	TRBD1	TGCGCCAGCAGTCCTAGGGGGCATGACACCGGGGAGCTGTTTTTT	CASSPRGHDTGELFF
13	TRBV11-2	-	TRBJ2-5	-	TGTGCCAGCAGCTTACGACTTGAAGAGACCCAGTACTTC	CASSLRLEETQYF
11	TRBV6-6	few	TRBJ2-1	-	TGTGCCAGCAGTCCCGCCAATGAGCAGTTCTTC	CASSPANEQFF
12	TRBV28	-	TRBJ1-1	-	TGTGCCAGCAGTCCCAAAAACAGAGAAGCTTTCTTT	CASSPKNREAFF
15	TRBV19	-	TRBJ2-4	TRBD2	TGTGCCAGTAGTCAACTAGCGGGAGATCAGGGCATTCAGTACTTC	CASSQLAGDQGIQYF
13	TRBV28	-	TRBJ1-2	-	TGTGCCAGCAGTCTACAGGGCCCCTATGGCTACACCTTC	CASSLQGPYGYTF
13	TRBV7-2	-	TRBJ1-1	-	TGTGCCAGCAGCCTTCGTTCGGGAAATGGGGCTTTCTTT	CASSLRSGNGAFF
14	TRBV4-1	-	TRBJ2-2	-	TGCGCCAGCAGCCAAGGGGTTAGGGCAGGGGAGCTGTTTTTT	CASSQGVRAGELFF
16	TRBV7-3	-	TRBJ2-1	-	TGTGCCAGCAGCGCCAGGGGGGGCTTCCCCTACAATGAGCAGTTCTTC	CASSARGGFPYNEQFF
15	TRBV14	-	TRBJ2-3	-	TGTGCCAGCAGCCAATTCCAGGGTCAGGCAGATACGCAGTATTTT	CASSQFQGQADTQYF
14	TRBV5-1	-	TRBJ1-4	TRBD1	TGCGCCAGCAGCCGGGGACAGGCTAATGAAAAACTGTTTTTT	CASSRGQANEKLFF
14	TRBV18	-	TRBJ1-5	-	TGTGCCAGCTCACCGGGGGGCCCTGGACAGCCCCAGCATTTT	CASSPGGPGQPQHF
17	TRBV7-9	-	TRBJ1-5	-	TGTGCCAGCAGCTTAGCCGGTGGATCCGGGAGCAATCAGCCCCAGCATTTT	CASSLAGGSGSNQPQHF
15	TRBV6-1	once	TRBJ2-1	-	TGTGCCAGCAGCCGGAAGGGCGGCTCCTACAATGAGCAGTTCTTC	CASSRKGGSYNEQFF
12	TRBV10-1	-	TRBJ2-1	-	TGCGCCAGCAAGGGTAGCCGGGGTGAGCAGTTCTTC	CASKGSRGEQFF
14	TRBV28	-	TRBJ2-2	-	TGTGCCAGCAGTTTAGCGACAGTGGTCGGGGAGCTGTTTTTT	CASSLATVVGELFF
14	TRBV7-9	few	TRBJ2-7	-	TGTGCCAGCAGCTTATGGCCGGGGGCCTACGAGCAGTACTTC	CASSLWPGAYEQYF
14	TRBV6-1	-	TRBJ2-7	-	TGTGCCAGCATGAGGGGGGCAAAAGGGGGCGAGCAGTACTTC	CASMRGAKGGEQYF
14	TRBV4-2	-	TRBJ1-2	-	TGTGCCAGCAGCGGGGACGGAGCCTTATATGGCTACACCTTC	CASSGDGALYGYTF
14	TRBV14	few	TRBJ1-4	-	TGTGCCAGCAGCCAAGTCACAGGGAAGGCGAAACTGTTTTTT	CASSQVTGKAKLFF
14	TRBV5-1	-	TRBJ2-3	-	TGCGCCAGCAGCTTGGGCGGCTACTCTGATACGCAGTATTTT	CASSLGGYSDTQYF
15	TRBV5-1	-	TRBJ1-6	-	TGCGCCAGCAGCTTGGCCTTCGGTGGCGGGTCACCCCTCCACTTT	CASSLAFGGGSPLHF
15	TRBV30	-	TRBJ2-6	TRBD1	TGTGCCTGGAGTGTGGACAGGGCTGGGGCCAACGTCCTGACTTTC	CAWSVDRAGANVLTF
11	TRBV6-5	-	TRBJ1-1	-	TGTGCCAGCCGCTGGCGCACTGAAGCTTTCTTT	CASRWRTEAFF
15	TRBV18	-	TRBJ1-4	-	TGTGCCAGCTCAATTCAGGGGCCAACTAATGAAAAACTGTTTTTT	CASSIQGPTNEKLFF
17	TRBV11-2	-	TRBJ2-3	-	TGTGCCAGCAGCCGAAACGCCCGGGACATCCGAGCAGATACGCAGTATTTT	CASSRNARDIRADTQYF
14	TRBV29-1	-	TRBJ1-2	-	TGCAGCGTTAGTTCCAGGGGTGGAAACTATGGCTACACCTTC	CSVSSRGGNYGYTF
15	TRBV6-5	-	TRBJ1-4	-	TGTGCCAGCAGGGATGACGGGAGTCTCGGTGAAAAACTGTTTTTT	CASRDDGSLGEKLFF
14	TRBV18	-	TRBJ1-2	-	TGTGCCAGCTCCCCCCCACAGGGCAACTATGGCTACACCTTC	CASSPPQGNYGYTF
14	TRBV29-1	-	TRBJ1-3	TRBD1	TGCAGCGTTGTCCCAGGGGGCGGTGGAAACACCATATATTTT	CSVVPGGGGNTIYF
14	TRBV4-1	-	TRBJ2-3	TRBD2	TGCGCCAGCAGCCCTAGCGGGGGCACAGATACGCAGTATTTT	CASSPSGGTDTQYF
16	TRBV19	-	TRBJ2-2	-	TGTGCCAGTAGTATAGAAGGACGGGGGAACACCGGGGAGCTGTTTTTT	CASSIEGRGNTGELFF
15	TRBV2	-	TRBJ2-1	TRBD1	TGTGCCAGCAGTGCGGGACAGGGGGCTCAGAGTGAGCAGTTCTTC	CASSAGQGAQSEQFF
14	TRBV27	-	TRBJ2-2	TRBD2	TGTGCCAGCAGTTTAACGGGGGGAACCGGGGAGCTGTTTTTT	CASSLTGGTGELFF
16	TRBV7-6	-	TRBJ1-3	-	TGTGCCAGCAGCTCCAGGACTGTCTACTCTGGAAACACCATATATTTT	CASSSRTVYSGNTIYF